A single sample is the source of the 24 T cell receptor beta chains below, sequenced in a study of T cell repertoires in cytomegalovirus infection. No antigen has been identified for these receptors. TCRdb reprocessed the reads via MiXCR and lists one record per CDR3 protein. The sample holds about a million distinct CDR3 sequences, around a third seen once. The input for sequencing was cultured CD8+ T cells from PBMCs, taken from culture after CMV antigen stimulation. All receptors come from a human donor in good health (CMV status not recorded). Some clones in this sample may be carry-over from other donors' samples.

The V and J genes are TRBV13 and TRBJ1-1; TRBD1 matches 11 bases. Germline loops: CDR1 PRHDT, CDR2 FYEKMQ (reference sequence). V lost 6 bases to trimming and J lost 3 bases; unmatched junction nucleotides: 9. The CDR3 extends over 16 amino acids. DNA for the CDR3: TGTGCCAGCAGGGACAGGGGGCGAAGGAGTGACACTGAAGCTTTCTTT. It yields the protein CASRDRGRRSDTEAFF.

J is TRBJ2-1 and V is TRBV7-3; TRBD2 might be the D (5 bases). The germline CDR1 and CDR2 sequences are SGHTA and FQGTGA. Trimming shortened V by 1 base and J by 3 bases, and 10 bases separated the two germline ends. The CDR3 has 15 amino acids. DNA of the CDR3: TGTGCCAGCAGCTTAAAGTCCGGGAACTACAATGAGCAGTTCTTC. Translation gives CASSLKSGNYNEQFF.

The V and J genes are TRBV6-2 or TRBV6-3 and TRBJ1-1, with D maybe TRBD1 (6 bases). Germline assignment: CDR1 MNHEY and CDR2 SVGEGT. Trimming took 9 bases from V and 5 from J, leaving 16 bases between them. The CDR3 runs 13 residues. The CDR3 region is CASRQEGWTEAFF. In nucleotides, the CDR3 is TGTGCCAGTAGACAGGAGGGATGGACTGAAGCTTTCTTT.

A few counts support this clonotype. This chain links TRBV6-1 with TRBJ1-6; D unresolved. This CDR3 has 15 residues. V dropped 2 bases and J dropped 6 bases, with 11 bases sitting between them. The germline V gene encodes CDR1 MNHNS and CDR2 SASEGT. The CDR3 region has the DNA TGTGCCAGCAGTGAACCCTGGACTCCTAATTCACCCCTCCACTTT. Its protein is CASSEPWTPNSPLHF.

This clonotype appeared many times. This chain uses TRBV7-2 with TRBJ2-3, with 12 bases that match TRBD1. The CDR3 extends over 16 amino acids. Germline V CDR1 and CDR2: SGHTA, FQGNSA. V lost 1 base and J lost 2; bases outside the gene matches: 1. In DNA, the CDR3 is TGTGCCAGCAGCTTAGGGGGACAGGGGGCCACAGATACGCAGTATTTT. This codes for CASSLGGQGATDTQYF.

The J gene is TRBJ2-1, the V gene TRBV28; 7 bases line up with TRBD1. This CDR3 has 15 amino acids. The J segment lost 6 bases and the V segment lost 6 bases, leaving 11 bases of the junction unmatched. Germline V gives CDR1 MDHEN, CDR2 SYDVKM. The CDR3 bases are TGTGCCAGCAGCCCCACGACAGGGCCCGGCAATGAGCAGTTCTTC. Amino acid sequence: CASSPTTGPGNEQFF.

This clonotype has only a few counts. V and J are TRBV7-6 and TRBJ2-5; 10 bases align to TRBD1. Per germline, CDR1 SGHVS and CDR2 FNYEAQ. There are 17 residues in the CDR3. J lost 2 bases, V lost 0 bases, and 6 bases had no gene match. CDR3 in amino acids: CASSLAPGTGVQETQYF. CDR3 bases: TGTGCCAGCAGCTTAGCTCCCGGGACAGGGGTTCAAGAGACCCAGTACTTC.

In the case of this clonotype: At one of its ends the junction is not consistent with the germline gene, which may arise from a read error. This rearrangement joins TRBV7-3 to TRBJ1-1; D remains ambiguous. Germline assignment: CDR1 SGHTA and CDR2 FQGTGA. CDR3 length equals 14 residues. The DNA for the CDR3 is TGTGCCAGCAGCTTGGGTTCCCTGGGTACTGAATCTTTCTTT. Its translation is CASSLGSLGTESFF.

The chain uses TRBV9 and TRBJ1-2; D gene uncertain. Per germline, CDR1 SGDLS and CDR2 YYNGEE. The CDR3 runs to 10 residues. V lost 6 bases to trimming and J lost 8 bases, with 8 bases between them. The CDR3 region is CASTPEGYTF. The CDR3 region has the DNA TGTGCCAGCACCCCGGAGGGCTACACCTTC.

The table lists this clonotype with a few counts. The chain employs TRBV4-1 and TRBJ2-5, with TRBD2 identical over 13 bases. Germline V gene lookup returns CDR1 MGHRA and CDR2 YSYEKL. This CDR3 is 17 amino acids long. After removal of 0 bases from V and 5 bases from J, the junction contained 6 bases not matched to a gene. The CDR3 spells CASSQDNGLAGVETQYF. DNA of the CDR3: TGCGCCAGCAGCCAAGACAACGGACTAGCGGGGGTGGAGACCCAGTACTTC.

This chain's CDR3 is CASRSITSTDTQYF. The CDR3 region has the DNA TGTGCCAGTAGGTCCATTACTAGCACAGATACGCAGTATTTT. The V call is TRBV6-5, the J call TRBJ2-3; D not certain. Trimming left V 9 bases short and J 0 bases short, with 13 bases between. The CDR3 contains 14 residues. Looked up from germline, CDR1 is MNHEY and CDR2 is SVGAGI.

This clonotype has just a few counts. The genes are TRBV12-3 or TRBV12-4 and TRBJ2-1; D might be TRBD2 (6 bases). The CDR3 sequence is 18 residues long. The V end lost 3 bases, the J end lost 1 base, and 19 bases lay between the germline ends. The CDR3 protein is CASSLISGSRPSYNEQFF. CDR3 DNA: TGTGCCAGCAGTTTGATTAGCGGATCCAGACCTTCCTACAATGAGCAGTTCTTC.

This sequence joins TRBV7-6 and TRBJ2-5; D gene ambiguous. The CDR3 runs to 12 residues. CDR1 and CDR2 from the germline V gene are SGHVS and FNYEAQ. Trimming took 7 bases from V and 5 from J, leaving 11 bases between them. CDR3 protein: CASTAIGETQYF. CDR3 sequence (DNA): TGTGCCAGCACCGCGATCGGGGAGACCCAGTACTTC.

This clonotype was counted many times. The rearrangement links TRBV7-2 to TRBJ2-1; possible D gene TRBD2, 6 bases. Trimming removed 5 bases from V and 0 bases from J, with 14 bases in between. This CDR3 comprises 16 residues. Per the germline V gene, CDR1 is SGHTA and CDR2 is FQGNSA. CDR3 coding DNA: TGTGCCAGCAGCCCCCCAGGACTATTCTCCTACAATGAGCAGTTCTTC. This sequence encodes CASSPPGLFSYNEQFF.

This clonotype appeared a single time. The genes are TRBV4-2 and TRBJ1-6; 7 bases align to TRBD1. Germline-derived CDR1 and CDR2 are LGHNA and YNFKEQ. The trim removed 1 base at V and 3 bases at J, leaving 12 bases unmatched. CDR3 size: 19 residues. The CDR3 DNA reads as TGTGCCAGCAGCCAAGTAGACGAAACAGGGGCGCTCTATAATTCACCCCTCCACTTT. Amino acid sequence: CASSQVDETGALYNSPLHF.

This clonotype was observed a few times. This chain links TRBV7-9 with TRBJ1-2; 10 nucleotides line up with TRBD1. CDR1 and CDR2 from the germline V gene are SEHNR and FQNEAQ (reference sequence). CDR3 size: 15 residues. Germline trimming cut 3 bases from V and 6 bases from J; bases unmatched to any gene: 7. CDR3 DNA: TGTGCCAGCAGCTTGTCGACAGGGGGCTCGAATGGCTACACCTTC. This encodes CASSLSTGGSNGYTF. Drawing the rest from reference TRBV7-9 and TRBJ1-2, the complete variable domain is DTGVSQNPRHKITKRGQNVTFRCDPISEHNRLYWYRQTLGQGPEFLTYFQNEAQLEKSRLLSDRFSAERPKGSFSTLEIQRTEQGDSAMYLCASSLSTGGSNGYTFGSGTRLTVV.

This clonotype was counted between two and nine times. The rearrangement uses TRBV7-2 and TRBJ2-3; TRBD2 aligns across 11 bases. The V and J ends lost 5 bases and 3 bases, in that order; junction bases with no gene match: 13. Germline V lookup: CDR1 SGHTA, CDR2 FQGNSA. The CDR3 is 18 amino acids. CDR3: CASSPPPGTSGDTDTQYF. CDR3 coding DNA: TGTGCCAGCAGCCCCCCCCCCGGGACTAGCGGAGATACAGATACGCAGTATTTT. Full variable domain (rest looked up from reference TRBV7-2 and TRBJ2-3): GAGVSQSPSNKVTEKGKDVELRCDPISGHTALYWYRQSLGQGLEFLIYFQGNSAPDKSGLPSDRFSAERTGGSVSTLTIQRTQQEDSAVYLCASSPPPGTSGDTDTQYFGPGTRLTVL.

This clonotype appeared a few times. This chain links TRBV6-2 or TRBV6-3 with TRBJ2-7, with TRBD2 matching 10 bases. CDR3 length: 15 amino acids. After removal of 7 bases from V and 3 bases from J, the junction contained 9 bases not matched to a gene. The V gene's germline CDR1 is MNHEY and CDR2 SVGEGT. CDR3 sequence: CASTFRTSGFYEQYF. CDR3 DNA sequence: TGTGCCAGCACCTTCAGGACTAGCGGATTCTACGAGCAGTACTTC.

The sample holds one count of this clonotype. The junction does not match germline at one end; this may be a read error. The V gene is TRBV7-6, the J gene TRBJ1-2, with 7 bases identical to TRBD1. Germline V gives CDR1 SGHVS, CDR2 FNYEAQ. This CDR3 spans 11 amino acids. The CDR3 bases are TGTGCCAGCAGCCAGGGACAGTTGAGTGCCTTC. Translating gives CASSQGQLSAF.

The chain links TRBV7-3 to TRBJ2-5, with 10 bases aligning to TRBD2. V lost 5 bases to trimming and J lost 6 bases; unmatched junction nucleotides: 3. Per germline, CDR1 SGHTA and CDR2 FQGTGA. The CDR3 extends over 13 amino acids. The CDR3 DNA reads TGTGCCAGCAGCCATAGCGGGGGGAAGACCCAGTACTTC. Translation gives CASSHSGGKTQYF. The full variable domain, completed using reference TRBV7-3 and TRBJ2-5, is GAGVSQTPSNKVTEKGKYVELRCDPISGHTALYWYRQSLGQGPEFLIYFQGTGAADDSGLPNDRFFAVRPEGSVSTLKIQRTERGDSAVYLCASSHSGGKTQYFGPGTRLLVL.

This clonotype was counted only a few times. V is TRBV7-6 and J is TRBJ1-6, with TRBD1 identical over 7 bases. V was pared by 0 bases and J by 10 bases, with 6 bases of the junction left unmatched. The CDR3 loop spans 15 amino acids. Germline CDR1 reads SGHVS; CDR2 reads FNYEAQ. In DNA, the CDR3 is TGTGCCAGCAGCTTAGCGGAGGGGGCTGGGTCACCCCTCCACTTT. Residues: CASSLAEGAGSPLHF. The full variable domain, its missing parts supplied by reference TRBV7-6 and TRBJ1-6, is GAGVSQSPRYKVTKRGQDVALRCDPISGHVSLYWYRQALGQGPEFLTYFNYEAQQDKSGLPNDRFSAERPEGSISTLTIQRTEQRDSAMYRCASSLAEGAGSPLHFGNGTRLTVT.

This clonotype was seen more than once but under ten times. The chain is built from TRBV5-6 and TRBJ2-3; D not resolved. The CDR3 totals 15 residues. V lost 0 bases to trimming and J lost 0 bases, with 8 bases between them. Germline-derived CDR1 and CDR2 are SGHDT and YYEEEE. The CDR3 coding sequence is TGTGCCAGCAGCTTGGTGGTGGATAGCACAGATACGCAGTATTTT. This gives the protein CASSLVVDSTDTQYF.

This chain joins TRBV5-1 and TRBJ2-4, with 7 bases identical to TRBD1. Germline V lookup: CDR1 SGHRS, CDR2 YFSETQ. Trimming cost V 5 bases and J 2 bases; bases outside gene matches: 7. The CDR3 runs 15 residues. This CDR3 is CASRRGRETKNIQYF. CDR3 bases: TGCGCCAGCAGGAGGGGGCGCGAGACCAAAAACATTCAGTACTTC.

This chain links TRBV28 with TRBJ2-5; D unresolved. Germline V gene data show CDR1 as MDHEN and CDR2 as SYDVKM. Deletions cut 6 bases from V and 1 base from J, with 24 bases between. The CDR3 sequence is 18 residues long. CDR3 amino acids: CASSPGRRVATAQETQYF. The CDR3, as DNA: TGTGCCAGCAGCCCCGGACGGCGCGTTGCGACCGCCCAAGAGACCCAGTACTTC.